What follows are 26 T cell receptor beta chains derived from one specimen sequenced in a study of blood T cell repertoires in COVID-19. Only in-frame clones appear in the TCRdb table, and some are missing; sequencing was by immunoSEQ multiplex PCR. This sample yields roughly 380,000 clones, of which roughly 90% are seen a single time; around 3% belongs to the top ten. What was sequenced was PBMCs or T cells enriched from blood (not recorded which). Receptors were obtained from a woman aged 25 to 39 who had recovered from COVID-19.

The chain has TRBV6-1 and TRBJ1-2, with 7 positions matching TRBD1. V lost 4 bases and J lost 1; bases outside the gene matches: 9. Germline CDR1 MNHNS, CDR2 SASEGT. The length of the CDR3 is 16 residues. This CDR3 is CASSGSGTEINYGYTF. The CDR3 DNA sequence: TGTGCCAGCAGTGGATCCGGGACAGAAATTAACTATGGCTACACCTTC.

The chain joins TRBV5-1 to TRBJ2-2, with D uncertain. The CDR3 spans 15 residues. V lost 4 bases to trimming and J lost 4 bases, with 14 bases between them. The germline CDR1 and CDR2 sequences are SGHRS and YFSETQ. The CDR3 DNA reads as TGCGCCAGCAGCCCGGCTAGGCCGAGCACCGGGGAGCTGTTTTTT. Amino acids: CASSPARPSTGELFF.

This clone occurred once. Additional DNA sequences in this sample encode the identical CDR3. J is TRBJ1-2 and V is TRBV18, with TRBD1 matching 7 bases. V was clipped by 3 bases and J by 5 bases; unmatched bases: 3. Germline assignment: CDR1 KGHSH and CDR2 LQKENI. The CDR3 sequence is 13 residues long. This CDR3 reads CASSPSGGYGYTF. CDR3 coding DNA: TGTGCCAGCTCACCTTCAGGGGGTTATGGCTACACCTTC.

This chain uses TRBV9 with TRBJ2-7; the match to TRBD2 covers 8 bases. The CDR3 spans 15 residues. V was clipped by 0 bases and J by 4 bases; unmatched bases: 6. Germline assignment: CDR1 SGDLS and CDR2 YYNGEE. CDR3 loop: CASSVEGSGKYEQYF. DNA for the CDR3: TGTGCCAGCAGCGTAGAAGGTAGCGGGAAATACGAGCAGTACTTC.

The chain links TRBV30 to TRBJ1-2; D not resolved. CDR3 length equals 13 residues. CDR1 is GTSNPN, CDR2 SVGIG, per germline (reference sequence). Trimming pared 0 bases from V and 8 bases from J, leaving 13 bases between. The CDR3 coding sequence is TGTGCCTGGAGTGTATTGGGGAGGCTGGGCTACACCTTC. Its translation is CAWSVLGRLGYTF. Filled out from reference TRBV30 and TRBJ1-2, the complete variable domain reads SQTIHQWPATLVQPVGSPLSLECTVEGTSNPNLYWYRQAAGRGLQLLFYSVGIGQISSEVPQNLSASRPQDRQFILSSKKLLLSDSGFYLCAWSVLGRLGYTFGSGTRLTVV.

The genes are TRBV10-3 and TRBJ2-3, with D possibly TRBD2 on 5 matching bases. The CDR3 is made up of 15 amino acids. The V end lost 8 bases, the J end lost 2 bases, and 17 bases lay between the germline ends. CDR1 and CDR2 from the germline V gene are ENHRY and SYGVKD. Here the CDR3 DNA reads TGTGCCATCGGCCCTCCAGCGGATGACACAGATACGCAGTATTTT. Translated, it gives CAIGPPADDTDTQYF.

The gene calls are TRBV19 and TRBJ1-6; D might be TRBD1 (6 bases). Trimming cost V 0 bases and J 3 bases, with 9 bases left between them. Germline lookup yields CDR1 LNHDA and CDR2 SQIVND (reference sequence). The CDR3 runs 16 residues. In DNA form, the CDR3 reads TGTGCCAGTAGTATAGACCCGGGACACTATAATTCACCCCTCCACTTT. As protein: CASSIDPGHYNSPLHF.

This clone was picked up one time. One end of the junction is discordant with germline, which a read error may explain. The chain combines TRBV19 with TRBJ2-5; TRBD2 matches 9 bases. Germline CDR1 reads LNHDA; CDR2 reads SQIVND (reference sequence). This CDR3 has 14 amino acids. CDR3: CASSPSSGVGVLDF. CDR3 bases: TGTGCCAGTAGTCCGTCTAGCGGGGTAGGGGTCTTGGACTTC.

This sequence joins TRBV9 and TRBJ2-7, with 7 bases aligning to TRBD2. Germline CDR1 reads SGDLS; CDR2 reads YYNGEE. V dropped 0 bases and J dropped 4; count of bases not matched to a gene: 7. This CDR3 region has 15 residues. The CDR3: CASSVGLGGPYEQYF. The CDR3 nucleotides are TGTGCCAGCAGCGTAGGTCTGGGAGGGCCGTACGAGCAGTACTTC.

The chain carries TRBV14 and TRBJ2-7; D may be TRBD1 (5 bases). Per germline, CDR1 SGHDN and CDR2 FVKESK. This CDR3 spans 15 amino acids. V was shortened by 1 base and J by 4 bases, with 14 bases between the two germline ends. The CDR3 coding sequence is TGTGCCAGCAGCCAAGGGGGCCAGGGAAGTTACGAGCAGTACTTC. It encodes CASSQGGQGSYEQYF.

The chain recombines TRBV4-1 with TRBJ1-2, with D possibly being TRBD1 (6 bases). The V gene lost 0 bases and the J gene lost 2 bases, with 16 bases spanning the gap. The CDR3 has 17 residues. The V gene's germline CDR1 is MGHRA and CDR2 YSYEKL. As DNA, the CDR3 is TGCGCCAGCAGCCAAGATAACGGACAGAGCCCCAACTATGGCTACACCTTC. Its protein product is CASSQDNGQSPNYGYTF.

J is TRBJ2-5 and V is TRBV28; 10 bases map to TRBD2. Trimming at V came to 6 bases and at J to 4 bases, leaving 5 bases not matched to a gene. Germline V gives CDR1 MDHEN, CDR2 SYDVKM. The CDR3 covers 14 residues. CDR3 amino acids: CASSPAGGVETQYF. The CDR3 DNA sequence: TGTGCCAGCAGCCCAGCGGGAGGGGTAGAGACCCAGTACTTC.

The chain is built from TRBV5-1 and TRBJ2-7, with 10 bases that match TRBD2. Losses at the gene ends were 4 bases for V and 3 bases for J; bases not matched to a gene: 7. Germline CDR1 reads SGHRS; CDR2 reads YFSETQ. The CDR3 is 15 residues long. The chain's CDR3 is CASSLSGGANYEQYF. The CDR3 nucleotides read TGCGCCAGCAGCCTGAGCGGGGGGGCCAACTACGAGCAGTACTTC.

The V and J genes are TRBV7-3 and TRBJ2-7; perhaps TRBD2 as D (5 bases). V was pared by 1 base and J by 2 bases, with 9 bases between. This CDR3 has 14 residues. Germline assignment: CDR1 SGHTA and CDR2 FQGTGA. The CDR3 region has the DNA TGTGCCAGCAGCTTAAAGGCGGGCCCCTACGAGCAGTACTTC. Translated: CASSLKAGPYEQYF. Variable domain in full (rest from reference TRBV7-3 and TRBJ2-7): GAGVSQTPSNKVTEKGKYVELRCDPISGHTALYWYRQSLGQGPEFLIYFQGTGAADDSGLPNDRFFAVRPEGSVSTLKIQRTERGDSAVYLCASSLKAGPYEQYFGPGTRLTVT.

The genes are TRBV18 and TRBJ2-7, with TRBD1 as a possible D gene (6 bases). This CDR3 region has 15 residues. From germline, CDR1 is KGHSH and CDR2 LQKENI. Trimming removed 5 bases at V and 1 base at J, with 15 bases between. CDR3: CASSGTGTSSYEQYF. In DNA form, the CDR3 reads TGTGCCAGCTCAGGAACAGGGACCTCTTCCTACGAGCAGTACTTC. Supplemented by reference TRBV18 and TRBJ2-7, the full variable domain reads NAGVMQNPRHLVRRRGQEARLRCSPMKGHSHVYWYRQLPEEGLKFMVYLQKENIIDESGMPKERFSAEFPKEGPSILRIQQVVRGDSAAYFCASSGTGTSSYEQYFGPGTRLTVT.

The V and J genes are TRBV2 and TRBJ1-1; 11 bases line up with TRBD1. The CDR3 contains 17 residues. Trimming cost V 5 bases and J 7 bases; bases outside gene matches: 15. The germline V gene encodes CDR1 SNHLY and CDR2 FYNNEI. The CDR3 here is CASSLSRDRGVEGEAFF. The CDR3 DNA reads TGTGCCAGCAGTCTGTCCCGGGACAGGGGGGTTGAGGGTGAAGCTTTCTTT. The full variable domain, in which reference TRBV2 and TRBJ1-1 provide the parts outside the CDR3, is EPEVTQTPSHQVTQMGQEVILRCVPISNHLYFYWYRQILGQKVEFLVSFYNNEISEKSEIFDDQFSVERPDGSNFTLKIRSTKLEDSAMYFCASSLSRDRGVEGEAFFGQGTRLTVV.

The chain links TRBV7-8 to TRBJ1-2, with D maybe TRBD1 (6 bases). Between the trimmed V and J ends, which lost 1 base and 8 bases, there was a span of 11 bases. This CDR3 is built from 13 residues. Germline V gives CDR1 SGHVS, CDR2 FQNEAQ. In nucleotides, the CDR3 is TGTGCCAGCAGCTTAGAGTGGCAGGGGGGCTACACCTTC. Translating gives CASSLEWQGGYTF.

CDR3 sequence reads: CASSDKGLAEEQYF. The DNA for the CDR3 is TGCGCCAGCAGTGACAAGGGACTAGCGGAAGAGCAGTACTTC. This chain links TRBV10-1 with TRBJ2-7; 11 bases are shared with TRBD2. The CDR3 extends over 14 amino acids. CDR1 WNHNN and CDR2 SYGVQD come from the germline V gene (reference sequence). Trimming at V came to 3 bases and at J to 7 bases, leaving 5 bases not matched to a gene.

The chain employs TRBV19 and TRBJ2-1; TRBD1 matches 9 bases. This CDR3 contains 15 residues. Germline CDR1 and CDR2: LNHDA and SQIVND (reference sequence). The trim removed 6 bases at V and 6 bases at J, leaving 9 bases unmatched. CDR3 sequence reads: CASRERGDRANEQFF. For the CDR3, the DNA is TGTGCCAGTAGGGAGAGGGGGGACAGGGCCAATGAGCAGTTCTTC.

The chain is built from TRBV2 and TRBJ1-5; possibly TRBD1 for D (5 bases). This CDR3 spans 15 amino acids. Per the germline V gene, CDR1 is SNHLY and CDR2 is FYNNEI. Trimming pared 0 bases from V and 3 bases from J, leaving 9 bases between. The CDR3 DNA follows: TGTGCCAGCAGTGAAGCGGCAGGGTACAATCAGCCCCAGCATTTT. It codes for CASSEAAGYNQPQHF.

In this sample, this clone turned up once. The chain has TRBV9 and TRBJ1-1; a possible D gene is TRBD1 (5 bases). The V end was cut by 5 bases, the J end by 4 bases, with 15 bases between. The CDR3 covers 14 residues. Germline V lookup: CDR1 SGDLS, CDR2 YYNGEE. CDR3 bases: TGTGCCAGCAGATCGGGAGTGGGGGGCACTGAAGCTTTCTTT. This translates into CASRSGVGGTEAFF.

The chain links TRBV7-3 to TRBJ2-2, with D perhaps matching TRBD2 (5 bases). CDR1 is SGHTA and CDR2 is FQGTGA in the germline V gene. The CDR3 runs to 12 residues. Trimming took off 8 bases at V and 2 bases at J, with 6 bases between the two ends. CDR3 DNA: TGTGCCAGCCGGGGAAACACCGGGGAGCTGTTTTTT. Protein product: CASRGNTGELFF. Using reference TRBV7-3 and TRBJ2-2 for the parts outside the CDR3, the full variable domain is GAGVSQTPSNKVTEKGKYVELRCDPISGHTALYWYRQSLGQGPEFLIYFQGTGAADDSGLPNDRFFAVRPEGSVSTLKIQRTERGDSAVYLCASRGNTGELFFGEGSRLTVL.

The V and J genes are TRBV7-9 and TRBJ2-7; TRBD1 is a possible D gene (5 bases). CDR3 size: 14 residues. CDR1 and CDR2 (germline): SEHNR, FQNEAQ (reference sequence). With 5 bases removed from V and 2 bases from J, the gap between germline ends came to 13 bases. CDR3 amino acids: CASSDLGVPYEQYF. CDR3 DNA sequence: TGTGCCAGCAGCGACCTAGGGGTCCCCTACGAGCAGTACTTC. Supplemented by reference TRBV7-9 and TRBJ2-7, the full variable domain reads DTGVSQNPRHKITKRGQNVTFRCDPISEHNRLYWYRQTLGQGPEFLTYFQNEAQLEKSRLLSDRFSAERPKGSFSTLEIQRTEQGDSAMYLCASSDLGVPYEQYFGPGTRLTVT.

This chain uses TRBV7-8 with TRBJ2-1, with a possible D match to TRBD1 (6 bases). The germline V gene encodes CDR1 SGHVS and CDR2 FQNEAQ. Trimming stripped 5 bases from V and 3 bases from J, with 20 bases between. This CDR3 has 17 amino acids. The CDR3 DNA sequence: TGTGCCAGCAGCCCCTCAGGGGCCGGGGCCAACTACAATGAGCAGTTCTTC. Translated: CASSPSGAGANYNEQFF.

In this sample, this clone turned up once. The rearrangement links TRBV28 to TRBJ1-4; 7 nucleotides align to TRBD1. The germline V gene encodes CDR1 MDHEN and CDR2 SYDVKM. The V segment lost 6 bases and the J segment 3 bases; nucleotides outside the gene matches: 10. The CDR3 totals 16 residues. CDR3 sequence (DNA): TGTGCCAGCAGCCCTCTTGGAGGGGGCGCTAATGAAAAACTGTTTTTT. This codes for CASSPLGGGANEKLFF.

The chain recombines TRBV7-2 with TRBJ2-1, with 8 bases matching TRBD2. The CDR3 loop spans 15 amino acids. V shed 0 bases and J 4 bases; nucleotides not matched to a gene: 2. The germline gives CDR1 SGHTA, CDR2 FQGNSA. CDR3 in amino acids: CASSLASGEYNEQFF. CDR3 nucleotide sequence: TGTGCCAGCAGCTTAGCTAGCGGGGAATACAATGAGCAGTTCTTC.